One and the same sample provided the 32 T cell receptor beta chains below, sequenced in a study of blood T cell repertoires in COVID-19. Generated by immunoSEQ multiplex PCR, the TCRdb table keeps only in-frame clones and is missing some. The sample has about 24,000 clones, 72% seen once. Sequenced: peripheral blood. These receptors all come from a woman of 80 years or more with acute or convalescent COVID-19.

In DNA form, the CDR3 reads TGTGCTAGTGGTTTGCAAAGCGGTTCTTCCTACGAGCAGTACTTC. It codes for CASGLQSGSSYEQYF. The chain couples TRBV12-5 to TRBJ2-7; a possible D gene is TRBD2 (5 bases). Germline CDR1 LGHNT, CDR2 FRNRAP. This CDR3 has 15 residues. V was shortened by 2 bases and J by 1 base, with 12 bases between the two germline ends.

The chain has TRBV29-1 and TRBJ1-2, with 7 positions matching TRBD1. Germline V CDR1 and CDR2: SQVTM, ANQGSEA. CDR3 size: 15 residues. V dropped 6 bases and J dropped 4; count of bases not matched to a gene: 14. The CDR3 protein is CSVPGGDGHSYGYTF. CDR3 DNA: TGCAGCGTCCCAGGGGGTGACGGACACTCCTATGGCTACACCTTC.

This clone has a handful of counts. This rearrangement joins TRBV24-1 to TRBJ1-5, with 10 bases fitting TRBD1. The V and J ends lost 4 bases and 2 bases, in that order; junction bases with no gene match: 1. CDR1 is KGHDR, CDR2 SFDVKD, per germline. CDR3 size: 15 residues. CDR3 coding DNA: TGTGCCACCAGTGAAGGGACAGGGGGCAATCAGCCCCAGCATTTT. It encodes CATSEGTGGNQPQHF.

This chain connects TRBV11-2 to TRBJ2-7, with 9 bases that match TRBD1. Trimming at V came to 7 bases and at J to 5 bases, leaving 12 bases not matched to a gene. Germline V CDR1 and CDR2: SGHAT, FQNNGV. This CDR3 contains 15 residues. In DNA form, the CDR3 reads TGTGCCAGCACCCTACTGGACAGGGGTTGGAACGAGCAGTACTTC. This codes for CASTLLDRGWNEQYF.

At least ten counts were recorded for this clone. The sample holds other DNA sequences that translate to the same CDR3. The rearrangement joins TRBV14 to TRBJ2-2; TRBD1 might be the D (6 bases). V shed 1 base and J shed 4 bases, with 16 bases lying between them. Germline values: CDR1 SGHDN, CDR2 FVKESK. This CDR3 has 17 amino acids. CDR3 nucleotide sequence: TGTGCCAGCAGCCAAGGGCTAGCTAGAGGGGGCACCGGGGAGCTGTTTTTT. It yields the protein CASSQGLARGGTGELFF.

The table lists this clone with a few counts. The V and J genes are TRBV10-3 and TRBJ2-5; D is perhaps TRBD1 (7 bases). CDR3 length equals 14 residues. CDR1 and CDR2 (germline): ENHRY, SYGVKD. V lost 8 bases, J lost 2 bases, and 15 bases lay in between. The CDR3 sequence: CAIGQGGLQETQYF. Here the CDR3 DNA reads TGTGCCATCGGCCAGGGGGGATTACAAGAGACCCAGTACTTC.

The genes are TRBV12-3 or TRBV12-4 and TRBJ1-2, with D possibly TRBD1 on 5 matching bases. V lost 3 bases and J lost 8, with 10 bases in between. The CDR3 has 12 amino acids. CDR3 DNA: TGTGCCAGCAGTTTGGCAGGGAACGGCTACACCTTC. This sequence encodes CASSLAGNGYTF.

A remark on this clone: The sample contains more than one DNA sequence encoding this CDR3. The chain has TRBV5-1 and TRBJ1-2; TRBD1 agrees at 7 bases. This CDR3 contains 13 residues. Losses at the gene ends were 0 bases for V and 7 bases for J; bases not matched to a gene: 3. Germline values: CDR1 SGHRS, CDR2 YFSETQ. For the CDR3, the DNA is TGCGCCAGCAGCTTGGGACAGGGTGGTGGCTACACCTTC. Translation gives CASSLGQGGGYTF.

CDR3 bases: TGTGCCAGCTCCCCGAAGCTGCACGAGCAGTACTTC. Translation gives CASSPKLHEQYF. This chain connects TRBV2 to TRBJ2-7, with unresolved D. This CDR3 spans 12 amino acids. CDR1 and CDR2 from the germline V gene are SNHLY and FYNNEI. V was shortened by 8 bases and J by 5 bases, with 13 bases between the two germline ends.

The CDR3 spells CASSGPGRGNADTQYF. The DNA for the CDR3 is TGTGCCAGCAGCGGACCCGGGAGGGGGAACGCAGATACGCAGTATTTT. The chain has TRBV2 and TRBJ2-3, with 8 nucleotides matching TRBD2. In germline, CDR1 is SNHLY, CDR2 FYNNEI. This CDR3 has 16 residues. V was clipped by 6 bases and J by 4 bases; unmatched bases: 12. Based on the CDR3 plus reference TRBV2 and TRBJ2-3, the full variable domain is EPEVTQTPSHQVTQMGQEVILRCVPISNHLYFYWYRQILGQKVEFLVSFYNNEISEKSEIFDDQFSVERPDGSNFTLKIRSTKLEDSAMYFCASSGPGRGNADTQYFGPGTRLTVL.

This clone was detected only once. The rearrangement joins TRBV5-1 to TRBJ2-5; possible D gene TRBD1, 5 bases. There are 16 residues in the CDR3. Looked up from germline, CDR1 is SGHRS and CDR2 is YFSETQ. Trimming removed 1 base at V and 4 bases at J, with 17 bases between. The CDR3 DNA reads TGCGCCAGCAGCTTGAGGGGCGACTTCGGCCGAGAGACCCAGTACTTC. It codes for CASSLRGDFGRETQYF.

This rearrangement joins TRBV9 to TRBJ1-6; the match to TRBD1 covers 9 bases. V was clipped by 3 bases and J by 6 bases; unmatched bases: 10. There are 17 residues in the CDR3. Germline CDR1 SGDLS, CDR2 YYNGEE. The CDR3 DNA reads as TGTGCCAGCAGCGCAGACAGGGGGTCTAGATCTAATTCACCCCTCCACTTT. Its translation: CASSADRGSRSNSPLHF.

This chain links TRBV3-1 (or the pseudogene TRBV3-2) with TRBJ2-3; D possibly corresponds to TRBD1 (5 bases). V was shortened by 1 base and J by 0 bases, with 11 bases between the two germline ends. The CDR3 totals 16 residues. Germline CDR1 is LGHDT and CDR2 is YNNKEL (reference sequence). This CDR3 is CASSQGQGWSTDTQYF. In DNA form, the CDR3 reads TGTGCCAGCAGCCAAGGGCAGGGTTGGAGCACAGATACGCAGTATTTT.

V and J are TRBV4-1 and TRBJ2-7, with 7 nucleotides matching TRBD2. CDR1 MGHRA and CDR2 YSYEKL come from the germline V gene. The CDR3 contains 16 residues. V shed 3 bases, J shed 0 bases, and the junction held 8 bases outside the gene matches. CDR3 coding DNA: TGCGCCAGCAGCCACCACGGGGGGAGGACCTCCTACGAGCAGTACTTC. Residues: CASSHHGGRTSYEQYF.

The chain joins TRBV28 to TRBJ1-2, with 8 nucleotides matching TRBD1. Losses at the gene ends were 3 bases for V and 8 bases for J; bases not matched to a gene: 8. Per germline, CDR1 MDHEN and CDR2 SYDVKM. The CDR3 extends over 14 amino acids. CDR3 DNA sequence: TGTGCCAGCAGTTTTACCCTACAGGGGGTCGGCTACACCTTC. This translates into CASSFTLQGVGYTF.

Concerning this clone: Its ends do not fully match the called genes, so a read error is possible. The rearrangement uses TRBV6-5 and TRBJ2-5; 9 nucleotides line up with TRBD2. Germline assignment: CDR1 MNHEY and CDR2 SVGAGI. The CDR3 runs 15 residues. CDR3 DNA: TGTGCCAGCAGCCGCCTAGCGGGGATACAAGAGGCCCAGTACTTC. This gives the protein CASSRLAGIQEAQYF.

Only a few counts were recorded for this clone. This chain links TRBV4-2 with TRBJ2-7; 8 nucleotides line up with TRBD2. Germline assignment: CDR1 LGHNA and CDR2 YNFKEQ. This CDR3 comprises 15 residues. V shed 0 bases and J 6 bases; nucleotides not matched to a gene: 7. The CDR3 nucleotides read TGTGCCAGCAGCCAAGATTCCGGGAGGGCGTCCGAGCAGTACTTC. Its protein product is CASSQDSGRASEQYF.

This rearrangement joins TRBV15 to TRBJ2-2, with TRBD1 matching over 8 bases. Germline CDR1 is LNHNV and CDR2 is YYDKDF (reference sequence). The trim removed 10 bases at V and 4 bases at J, leaving 8 bases unmatched. The CDR3 has 14 amino acids. The chain's CDR3 is CASRQGRSTGELFF. The CDR3 DNA follows: TGTGCCAGCAGACAGGGGCGTTCCACCGGGGAGCTGTTTTTT.

The chain recombines TRBV6-2 or TRBV6-3 with TRBJ1-1; D is undetermined. Germline V lookup: CDR1 MNHEY, CDR2 SVGEGT. V was pared by 2 bases and J by 1 base, with 14 bases between. The CDR3 is 16 amino acids. The CDR3 is CASSYEPSSTNTEAFF. CDR3 in DNA: TGTGCCAGCAGTTACGAACCGAGCTCAACGAACACTGAAGCTTTCTTT.

The chain links TRBV20-1 to TRBJ2-5; no clear D. V was clipped by 6 bases and J by 2 bases, with 7 bases between them. The CDR3 loop spans 11 amino acids. Germline CDR1 and CDR2: DFQATT and SNEGSKA (reference sequence). CDR3 region: CSAPIQETQYF. Here the CDR3 DNA reads TGCAGTGCCCCTATTCAAGAGACCCAGTACTTC.

The chain combines TRBV24-1 with TRBJ1-1; 7 bases map to TRBD1. Trimming took 4 bases from V and 4 from J; bases not matched to a gene: 2. Germline V lookup: CDR1 KGHDR, CDR2 SFDVKD. The CDR3 loop spans 13 amino acids. The CDR3 is CATSEPGGTEAFF. The DNA of the CDR3 is TGTGCCACCAGTGAGCCAGGGGGCACTGAAGCTTTCTTT.

This chain connects TRBV29-1 to TRBJ2-7, with no clear D. The CDR3 is 14 amino acids. Trimming shortened V by 5 bases and J by 3 bases, and 17 bases separated the two germline ends. Germline V gene data show CDR1 as SQVTM and CDR2 as ANQGSEA. DNA for the CDR3: TGCAGCGTTACAGACAAAATCAAAATCTACGAGCAGTACTTC. It translates to CSVTDKIKIYEQYF.

The genes are TRBV10-2 and TRBJ1-1; D call uncertain. Trimming removed 4 bases from V and 4 bases from J, with 13 bases in between. There are 14 residues in the CDR3. The germline V gene has CDR1 WSHSY and CDR2 SAAADI. The CDR3 nucleotides read TGCGCCAGCAGTGTGCCAGCCAGCGGCACTGAAGCTTTCTTT. Its protein is CASSVPASGTEAFF.

V gene TRBV7-8 combines with J gene TRBJ2-3; TRBD2 matches 7 bases. Germline V CDR1 and CDR2: SGHVS, FQNEAQ. The CDR3 is 15 amino acids. V dropped 5 bases and J dropped 3; count of bases not matched to a gene: 8. The CDR3 DNA is TGTGCCAGCAGCCCGCCCGGACTAGGGACAGATACGCAGTATTTT. It translates to CASSPPGLGTDTQYF.

The chain's CDR3 is CATSDWSGQGNNEQFF. DNA for the CDR3: TGTGCCACCAGTGATTGGTCAGGACAGGGGAACAATGAGCAGTTCTTC. V is TRBV24-1 and J is TRBJ2-1; 9 bases align to TRBD1. The length of the CDR3 is 16 residues. The V gene's germline CDR1 is KGHDR and CDR2 SFDVKD. V shed 2 bases, J shed 5 bases, and the junction held 6 bases outside the gene matches.

V and J are TRBV6-5 and TRBJ2-5; D may be TRBD1 (7 bases). There are 14 residues in the CDR3. V was cut by 5 bases and J by 5 bases, with 15 bases left in between. CDR1 and CDR2 (germline): MNHEY, SVGAGI. CDR3 bases: TGTGCCAGCAGTCCAGGGGGGTCCGACGAGACCCAGTACTTC. Amino acids: CASSPGGSDETQYF.

The rearrangement links TRBV5-1 to TRBJ2-2; the D gene is possibly TRBD2 (6 bases). Germline V CDR1 and CDR2: SGHRS, YFSETQ. The CDR3 consists of 19 residues. With 1 base removed from V and 1 base from J, the gap between germline ends came to 20 bases. CDR3: CASSLSISGSPQNTGELFF. As DNA, the CDR3 is TGCGCCAGCAGCTTGTCTATTAGCGGATCCCCTCAGAACACCGGGGAGCTGTTTTTT.

The chain carries TRBV19 and TRBJ2-1; 8 nucleotides align to TRBD2. The CDR3 is 13 residues long. With 7 bases clipped from V and 9 bases from J, the junction kept 8 bases outside the gene matches. Germline values: CDR1 LNHDA, CDR2 SQIVND (reference sequence). CDR3 in amino acids: CASKVAGGGEQFF. The CDR3 bases are TGTGCCAGTAAAGTGGCGGGAGGTGGTGAGCAGTTCTTC.

The table lists this clone with a few counts. The chain has TRBV6-2 or TRBV6-3 and TRBJ1-5; TRBD1 aligns across 8 bases. This CDR3 is 15 amino acids long. The trim removed 2 bases at V and 2 bases at J, leaving 2 bases unmatched. Germline CDR1 is MNHEY and CDR2 is SVGEGT. CDR3 sequence: CASSYDRGRNQPQHF. CDR3 sequence (DNA): TGTGCCAGCAGTTACGACAGGGGTCGCAATCAGCCCCAGCATTTT.

The chain employs TRBV9 and TRBJ2-7; 8 bases are a match to TRBD1. Germline trimming cut 4 bases from V and 3 bases from J; bases unmatched to any gene: 12. Germline V gene data show CDR1 as SGDLS and CDR2 as YYNGEE. The CDR3 is 16 residues long. The CDR3 DNA sequence: TGTGCCAGCAGCCCATCGACAGGGGCCCTCCGCTACGAGCAGTACTTC. Residues: CASSPSTGALRYEQYF.

This chain uses TRBV6-2 or TRBV6-3 with TRBJ2-2; 8 nucleotides agree with TRBD2. The ends lost 4 bases at V and 7 bases at J; junction bases unmatched: 14. Germline V gene lookup returns CDR1 MNHEY and CDR2 SVGEGT. The CDR3 is made up of 17 amino acids. CDR3 in amino acids: CASSSWIAGRVGGELFF. Written as DNA, the CDR3 is TGTGCCAGCAGTTCCTGGATAGCGGGGAGAGTTGGCGGGGAGCTGTTTTTT.

V is TRBV19 and J is TRBJ2-6; 10 positions agree with TRBD1. The junction had 6 bases not matched to a gene; V was cut back by 10 bases and J by 0 bases. The CDR3 is 16 amino acids. In germline, CDR1 is LNHDA, CDR2 SQIVND (reference sequence). In DNA, the CDR3 is TGTGCCACCAAGGGACAGGGGTTCTCTGGGGCCAACGTCCTGACTTTC. Its translation is CATKGQGFSGANVLTF. Full variable domain (remainder filled in from reference TRBV19 and TRBJ2-6): DGGITQSPKYLFRKEGQNVTLSCEQNLNHDAMYWYRQDPGQGLRLIYYSQIVNDFQKGDIAEGYSVSREKKESFPLTVTSAQKNPTAFYLCATKGQGFSGANVLTFGAGSRLTVL.